This T cell receptor (beta chain) was captured in a study of T cells in Graves' hyperthyroidism and ophthalmopathy. Overall study results and limits: Blood held most thyroid clonotypes expanded above 0.001 frequency.

For this clonotype: Its antigen remains unknown.

This CDR3 comprises 14 residues. Germline trimming cut 7 bases from V and 5 bases from J; bases unmatched to any gene: 7. Amplified TCR beta CDR3 regions came from RNA transcripts. The study used the HTBI primer set for a first-round RT-PCR of the TCR CDR3. TCRdb independently ran MiXCR on the multiplex PCR reads; one entry per CDR3 protein. The sample lists about 510,000 distinct CDR3 sequences, 11% to 15% occurring once. V is TRBV12-3 or TRBV12-4 and J is TRBJ1-5; 8 nucleotides agree with TRBD1. The clonotype originates from a woman in her 40s with Graves' hyperthyroidism. Sequenced sample: blood. The CDR3 coding sequence is TGTGCCAGCACAGGGACAGGTTTTGATCAGCCCCAGCATTTT. Residues: CASTGTGFDQPQHF.